Below, one T cell receptor (beta chain) is given with its context. Documented treatment: around 19 received Ad26.COV2.S at low or high dose, single or two shots; 5 received placebo; per-sample allocation not given. It was on day 63 after the first vaccine or placebo injection that samples were taken. Here immunoSEQ multiplex PCR was the method, and the copy in TCRdb shows in-frame clones only, minus some. The sample has 200,000 to 300,000 clones, approximately 90% seen once. This sample was included in a study of Ad26.COV2.S vaccination and SARS-CoV-2 variants. The clonotype comes from a person between 18 and 59 years old who received the Ad26.COV2.S COVID-19 vaccine or a placebo. The sequences come from peripheral blood, collected in a trial of Ad26.COV2.S vaccine versus placebo.

The CDR3 reads CASSQGRTDGIEAFF. The CDR3 DNA sequence: TGCGCCAGCAGCCAAGGGCGGACAGACGGAATTGAAGCTTTCTTT. This chain joins TRBV4-1 and TRBJ1-1, with D perhaps TRBD1 (6 bases). CDR3 length: 15 residues. Trimming cost V 1 base and J 7 bases, with 16 bases left between them. Looked up from germline, CDR1 is MGHRA and CDR2 is YSYEKL.